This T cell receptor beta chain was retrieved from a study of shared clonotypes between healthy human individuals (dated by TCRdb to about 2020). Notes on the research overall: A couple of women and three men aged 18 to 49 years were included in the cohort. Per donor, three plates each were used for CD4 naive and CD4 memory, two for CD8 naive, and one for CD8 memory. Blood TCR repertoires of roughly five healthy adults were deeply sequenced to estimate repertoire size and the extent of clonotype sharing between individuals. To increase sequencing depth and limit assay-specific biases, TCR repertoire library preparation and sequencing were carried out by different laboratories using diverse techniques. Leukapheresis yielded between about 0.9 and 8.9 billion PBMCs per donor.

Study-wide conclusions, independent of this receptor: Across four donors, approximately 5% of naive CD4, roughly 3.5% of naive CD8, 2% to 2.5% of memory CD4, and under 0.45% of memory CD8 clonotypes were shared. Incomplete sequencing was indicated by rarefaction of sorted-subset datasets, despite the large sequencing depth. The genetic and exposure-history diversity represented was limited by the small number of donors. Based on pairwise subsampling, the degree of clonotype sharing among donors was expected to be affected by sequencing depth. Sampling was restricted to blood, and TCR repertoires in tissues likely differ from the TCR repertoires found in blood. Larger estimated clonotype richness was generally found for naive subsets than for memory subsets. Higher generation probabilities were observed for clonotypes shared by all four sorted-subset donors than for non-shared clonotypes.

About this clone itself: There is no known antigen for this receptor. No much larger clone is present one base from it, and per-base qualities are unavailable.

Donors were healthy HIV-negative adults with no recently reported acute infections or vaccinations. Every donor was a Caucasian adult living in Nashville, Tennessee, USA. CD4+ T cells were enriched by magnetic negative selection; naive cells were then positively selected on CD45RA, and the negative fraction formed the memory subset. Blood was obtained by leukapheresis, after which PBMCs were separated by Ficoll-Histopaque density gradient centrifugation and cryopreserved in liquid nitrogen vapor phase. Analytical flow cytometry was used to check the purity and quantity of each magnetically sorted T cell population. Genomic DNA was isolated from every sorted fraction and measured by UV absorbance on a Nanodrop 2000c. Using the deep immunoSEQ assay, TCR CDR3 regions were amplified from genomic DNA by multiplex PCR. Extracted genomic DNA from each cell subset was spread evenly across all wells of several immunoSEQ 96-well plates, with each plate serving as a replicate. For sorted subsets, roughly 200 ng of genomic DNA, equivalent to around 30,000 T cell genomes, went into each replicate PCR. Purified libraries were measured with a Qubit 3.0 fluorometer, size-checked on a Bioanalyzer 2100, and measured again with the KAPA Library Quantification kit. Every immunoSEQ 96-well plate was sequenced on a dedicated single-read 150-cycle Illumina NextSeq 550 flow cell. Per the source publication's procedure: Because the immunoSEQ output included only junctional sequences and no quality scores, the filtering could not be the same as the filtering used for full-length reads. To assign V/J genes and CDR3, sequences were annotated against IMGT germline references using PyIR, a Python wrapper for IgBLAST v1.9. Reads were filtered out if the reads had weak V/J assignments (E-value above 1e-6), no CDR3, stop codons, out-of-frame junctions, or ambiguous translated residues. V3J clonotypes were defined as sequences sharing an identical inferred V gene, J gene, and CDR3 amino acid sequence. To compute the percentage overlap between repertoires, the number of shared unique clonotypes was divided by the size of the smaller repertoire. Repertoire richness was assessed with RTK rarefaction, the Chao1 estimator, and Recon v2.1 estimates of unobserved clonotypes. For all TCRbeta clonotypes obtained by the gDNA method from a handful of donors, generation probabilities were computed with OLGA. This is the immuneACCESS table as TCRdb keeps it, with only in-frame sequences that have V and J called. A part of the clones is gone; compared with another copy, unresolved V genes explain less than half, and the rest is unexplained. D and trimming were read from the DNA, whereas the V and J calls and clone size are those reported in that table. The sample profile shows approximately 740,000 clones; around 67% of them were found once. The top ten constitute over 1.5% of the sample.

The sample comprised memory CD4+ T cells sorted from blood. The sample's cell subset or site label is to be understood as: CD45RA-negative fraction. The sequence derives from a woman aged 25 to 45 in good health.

The CDR3 reads as follows: CASSPGLAGGNEQFF. The sequenced DNA: TGTGCCAGCAGCCCGGGACTAGCGGGAGGCAATGAGCAGTTCTTC. This receptor chain uses TRBV7-3 and TRBJ2-1, and TRBD2 aligns with 15 junction nucleotides. Reading from cysteine to phenylalanine, the CDR3 counts 15 amino acids. Here the CDR3 DNA is all that survives: 45 bases in frame from base 1. Trimming takes 5 bases off V and 6 bases off J; junction bases not matched to a gene: 2. CDR1 and CDR2 are read off the germline V gene as SGHTA and FQGTGA. Full variable domain (CDR3 extended with the reference TRBV7-3 and TRBJ2-1 proteins): GAGVSQTPSNKVTEKGKYVELRCDPISGHTALYWYRQSLGQGPEFLIYFQGTGAADDSGLPNDRFFAVRPEGSVSTLKIQRTERGDSAVYLCASSPGLAGGNEQFFGPGTRLTVL.